Following are 2 T cell receptor beta chains from one sample sequenced in a study of cytomegalovirus exposure and HLA in healthy donors. A multiplex PCR was run with 60 Vbeta primers and 13 Jbeta primers. The method was immunoSEQ multiplex PCR; TCRdb's version includes in-frame clones alone and lacks a portion of them. The sample records some 150,000 clones, roughly 80% being singletons. Material for sequencing was PBMCs. The receptors stem from a woman aged 30 to 39 in good health and CMV-seropositive.

This clone turned up a few times. Other DNA sequences within the sample encode an identical CDR3. V and J are TRBV7-9 and TRBJ1-5, with a tentative D call TRBD1 (5 bases). V lost 1 base, J lost 1 base, and 5 bases lay in between. This CDR3 contains 14 residues. Per germline, CDR1 SEHNR and CDR2 FQNEAQ (reference sequence). DNA for the CDR3: TGTGCCAGCAGCTTAGGACAGAGCAATCAGCCCCAGCATTTT. It translates to CASSLGQSNQPQHF.

The chain employs TRBV7-9 and TRBJ2-2, with D uncertain. The germline V and J ends were trimmed by 5 bases and 4 bases, with 8 bases remaining between them. CDR3 size: 13 residues. The germline V gene has CDR1 SEHNR and CDR2 FQNEAQ (reference sequence). CDR3 in DNA: TGTGCCAGCAGCCCTAGTGTCACCGGGGAGCTGTTTTTT. This translates into CASSPSVTGELFF.